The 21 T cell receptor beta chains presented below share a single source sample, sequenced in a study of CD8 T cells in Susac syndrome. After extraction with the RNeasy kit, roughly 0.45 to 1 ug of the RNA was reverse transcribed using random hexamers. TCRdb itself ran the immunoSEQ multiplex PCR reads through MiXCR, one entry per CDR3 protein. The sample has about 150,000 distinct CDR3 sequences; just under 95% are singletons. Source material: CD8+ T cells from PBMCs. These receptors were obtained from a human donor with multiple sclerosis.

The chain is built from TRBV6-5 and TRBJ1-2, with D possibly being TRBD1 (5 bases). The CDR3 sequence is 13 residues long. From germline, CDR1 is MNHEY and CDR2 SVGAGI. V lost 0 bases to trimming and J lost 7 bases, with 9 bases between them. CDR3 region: CASSYSFGAGYTF. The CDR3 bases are TGTGCCAGCAGTTACTCGTTCGGGGCTGGCTACACCTTC.

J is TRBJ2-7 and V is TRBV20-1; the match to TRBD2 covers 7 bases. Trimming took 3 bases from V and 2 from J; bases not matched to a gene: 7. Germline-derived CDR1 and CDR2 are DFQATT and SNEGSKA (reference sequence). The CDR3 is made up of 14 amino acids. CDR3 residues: CSASPGLAAYEQYF. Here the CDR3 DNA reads TGCAGTGCTAGCCCCGGTCTAGCGGCCTACGAGCAGTACTTC.

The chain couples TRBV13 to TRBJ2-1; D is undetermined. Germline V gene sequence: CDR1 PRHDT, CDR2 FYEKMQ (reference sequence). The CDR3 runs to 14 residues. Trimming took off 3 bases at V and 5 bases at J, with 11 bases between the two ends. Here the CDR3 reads CASSFGRRDNEQFF. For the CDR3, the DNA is TGTGCCAGCAGCTTCGGGCGTAGGGACAATGAGCAGTTCTTC. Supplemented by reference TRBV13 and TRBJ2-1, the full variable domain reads AAGVIQSPRHLIKEKRETATLKCYPIPRHDTVYWYQQGPGQDPQFLISFYEKMQSDKGSIPDRFSAQQFSDYHSELNMSSLELGDSALYFCASSFGRRDNEQFFGPGTRLTVL.

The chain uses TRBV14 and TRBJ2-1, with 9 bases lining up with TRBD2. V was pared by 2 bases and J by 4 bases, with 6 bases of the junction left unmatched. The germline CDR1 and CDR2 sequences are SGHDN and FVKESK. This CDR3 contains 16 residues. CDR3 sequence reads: CASSQLERGVYNEQFF. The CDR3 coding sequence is TGTGCCAGCAGCCAACTGGAGCGGGGGGTTTACAATGAGCAGTTCTTC.

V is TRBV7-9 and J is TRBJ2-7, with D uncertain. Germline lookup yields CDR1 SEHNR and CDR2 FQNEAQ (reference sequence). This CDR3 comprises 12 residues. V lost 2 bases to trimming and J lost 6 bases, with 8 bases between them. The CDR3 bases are TGTGCCAGCAGCTTAACCAAAGCCGAGCAGTACTTC. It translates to CASSLTKAEQYF.

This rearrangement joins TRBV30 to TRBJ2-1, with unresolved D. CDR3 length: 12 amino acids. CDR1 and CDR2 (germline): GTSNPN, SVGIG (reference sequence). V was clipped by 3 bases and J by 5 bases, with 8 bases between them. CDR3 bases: TGTGCCTGGAGCCGGGTCAACAATGAGCAGTTCTTC. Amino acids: CAWSRVNNEQFF.

CDR3 amino acids: CASNGGMNPPYEQYF. Here the CDR3 DNA reads TGTGCCAGCAACGGGGGGATGAACCCGCCTTACGAGCAGTACTTC. The V gene is TRBV7-9, the J gene TRBJ2-7, with TRBD2 identical over 7 bases. Germline loops: CDR1 SEHNR, CDR2 FQNEAQ (reference sequence). The CDR3 loop spans 15 amino acids. V was pared by 7 bases and J by 4 bases, with 13 bases of the junction left unmatched.

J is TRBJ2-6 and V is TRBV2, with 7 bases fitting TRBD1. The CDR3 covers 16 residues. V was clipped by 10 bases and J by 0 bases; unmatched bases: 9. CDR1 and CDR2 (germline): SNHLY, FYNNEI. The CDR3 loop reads CATRQGSYSGANVLTF. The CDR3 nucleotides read TGTGCCACCCGACAGGGATCTTACTCTGGGGCCAACGTCCTGACTTTC.

The CDR3 here is CASSYGANTEAFF. The CDR3 DNA follows: TGTGCCAGCAGTTACGGGGCCAACACTGAAGCTTTCTTT. The chain joins TRBV27 to TRBJ1-1, with D perhaps TRBD1 (5 bases). The CDR3 has 13 residues. CDR1 MNHEY and CDR2 SMNVEV come from the germline V gene (reference sequence). Trimming removed 4 bases at V and 2 bases at J, with 8 bases between.

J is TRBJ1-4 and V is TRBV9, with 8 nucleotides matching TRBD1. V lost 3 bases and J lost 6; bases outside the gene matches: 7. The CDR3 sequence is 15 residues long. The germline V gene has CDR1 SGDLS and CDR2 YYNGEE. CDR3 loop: CASSAQTGADEKLFF. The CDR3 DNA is TGTGCCAGCAGCGCACAGACAGGGGCCGATGAAAAACTGTTTTTT. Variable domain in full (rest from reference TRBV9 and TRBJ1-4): DSGVTQTPKHLITATGQRVTLRCSPRSGDLSVYWYQQSLDQGLQFLIQYYNGEERAKGNILERFSAQQFPDLHSELNLSSLELGDSALYFCASSAQTGADEKLFFGSGTQLSVL.

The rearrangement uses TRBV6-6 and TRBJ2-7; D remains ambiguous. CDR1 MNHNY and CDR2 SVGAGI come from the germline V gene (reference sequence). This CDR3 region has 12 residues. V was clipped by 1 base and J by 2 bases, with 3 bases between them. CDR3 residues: CASSYFPYEQYF. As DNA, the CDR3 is TGTGCCAGCAGTTACTTCCCCTACGAGCAGTACTTC.

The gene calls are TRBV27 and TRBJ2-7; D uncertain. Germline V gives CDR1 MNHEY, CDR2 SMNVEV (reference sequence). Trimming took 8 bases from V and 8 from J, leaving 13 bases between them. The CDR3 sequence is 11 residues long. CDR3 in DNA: TGTGCCAGCGCTGGTGGGGTGAAGCAGTACTTC. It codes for CASAGGVKQYF.

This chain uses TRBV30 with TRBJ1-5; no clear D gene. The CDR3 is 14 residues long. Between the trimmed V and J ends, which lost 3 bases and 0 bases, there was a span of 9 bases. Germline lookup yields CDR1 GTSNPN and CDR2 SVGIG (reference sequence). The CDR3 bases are TGTGCCTGGAGCGGGATCGGTAGCAATCAGCCCCAGCATTTT. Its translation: CAWSGIGSNQPQHF.

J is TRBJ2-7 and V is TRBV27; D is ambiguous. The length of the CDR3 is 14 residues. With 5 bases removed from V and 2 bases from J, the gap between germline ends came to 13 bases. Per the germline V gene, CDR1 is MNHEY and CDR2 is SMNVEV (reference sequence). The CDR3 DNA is TGTGCCAGCAGTCCCCCCCGTTCAACCTACGAGCAGTACTTC. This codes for CASSPPRSTYEQYF.

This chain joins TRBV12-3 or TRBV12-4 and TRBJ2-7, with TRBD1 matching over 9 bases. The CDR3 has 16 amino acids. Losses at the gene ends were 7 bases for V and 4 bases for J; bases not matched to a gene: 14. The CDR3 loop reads CASTSSDRQGVYEQYF. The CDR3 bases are TGTGCCAGCACCTCGTCGGACAGACAGGGGGTTTACGAGCAGTACTTC.

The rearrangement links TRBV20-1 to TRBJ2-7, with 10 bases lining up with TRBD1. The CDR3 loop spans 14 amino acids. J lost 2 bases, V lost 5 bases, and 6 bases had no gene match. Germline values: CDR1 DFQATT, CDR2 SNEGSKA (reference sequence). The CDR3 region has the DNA TGCAGTGCTGGCGGACAGGGGGAGGCCTACGAGCAGTACTTC. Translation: CSAGGQGEAYEQYF.

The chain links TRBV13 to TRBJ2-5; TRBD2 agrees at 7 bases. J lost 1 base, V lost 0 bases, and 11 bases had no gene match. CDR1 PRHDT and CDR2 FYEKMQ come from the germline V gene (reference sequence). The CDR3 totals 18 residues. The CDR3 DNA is TGTGCCAGCAGCTTAGGCGGAATGGGGCGGGGGAGCCAAGAGACCCAGTACTTC. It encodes CASSLGGMGRGSQETQYF.

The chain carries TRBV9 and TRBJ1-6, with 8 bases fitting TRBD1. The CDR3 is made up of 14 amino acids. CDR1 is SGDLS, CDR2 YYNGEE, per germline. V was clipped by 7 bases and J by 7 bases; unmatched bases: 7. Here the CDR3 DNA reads TGTGCCAGCGGCATGGACAGGGCCAATTCACCCCTCCACTTT. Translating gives CASGMDRANSPLHF.

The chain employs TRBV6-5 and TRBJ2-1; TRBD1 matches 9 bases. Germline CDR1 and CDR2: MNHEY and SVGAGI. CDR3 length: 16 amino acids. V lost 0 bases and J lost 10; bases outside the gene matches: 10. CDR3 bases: TGTGCCAGCAGTTACTCTATCGACAGGGGGTCATGGGAGCAGTTCTTC. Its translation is CASSYSIDRGSWEQFF.

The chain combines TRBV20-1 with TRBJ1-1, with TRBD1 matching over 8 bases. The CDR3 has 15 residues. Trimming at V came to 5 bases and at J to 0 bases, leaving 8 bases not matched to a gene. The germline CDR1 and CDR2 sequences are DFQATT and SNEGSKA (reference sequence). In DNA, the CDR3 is TGCAGTGCTCTTATTACAGGGGGGATGAACACTGAAGCTTTCTTT. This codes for CSALITGGMNTEAFF.

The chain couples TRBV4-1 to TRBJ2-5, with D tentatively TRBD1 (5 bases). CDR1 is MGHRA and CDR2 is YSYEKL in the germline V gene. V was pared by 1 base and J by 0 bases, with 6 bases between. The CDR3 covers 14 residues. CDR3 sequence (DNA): TGCGCCAGCAGCCAAGGGGGCTACCAAGAGACCCAGTACTTC. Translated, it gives CASSQGGYQETQYF.